This TCR beta chain was recorded in a study of Graves' ophthalmopathy and Graves' hyperthyroidism (dated by TCRdb to the late 2010s). Describing the broader study: Peripheral blood was collected at initial diagnosis, before any treatment. An independent validation cohort was composed of around 19 hyperthyroidism patients and about 16 patients who later progressed from hyperthyroidism to ophthalmopathy. The study used TCR beta repertoire signatures to distinguish Graves' ophthalmopathy from Graves' hyperthyroidism and to predict progression to ophthalmopathy. In total, approximately 140 blood samples were TCR-sequenced: 43 ophthalmopathy, about 75 hyperthyroidism and about 17 hyperthyroidism-to-ophthalmopathy patients. A discovery set of 100 patients (under 45 ophthalmopathy, 57 stable hyperthyroidism) was enrolled to explore V-J signatures distinguishing ophthalmopathy from hyperthyroidism. Following sampling, methimazole starting at 30 mg daily was administered to hyperthyroidism patients, and high-dose intravenous methylprednisolone was administered to ophthalmopathy patients. In several hyperthyroidism patients, the T-cell repertoire of thyroid tissue was compared with the T-cell repertoire of blood.

Here is what the overall study found, with its caveats: Sample size was not statistically predetermined, and group allocation was not concealed from the investigators. Most expanded thyroid clonotypes with a frequency above 0.001 also appeared in blood, which suggests that blood repertoires may reflect the immune response in the thyroid. In validation, the model predicted ophthalmopathy progression with 70.59% sensitivity and 72% to 80% specificity; around twelve predicted patients were CT-confirmed with GO in a median of approximately six months. In cross-validation, the 13-signature model distinguished ophthalmopathy from stable hyperthyroidism with about 90% sensitivity and 81% to 82% specificity, while in the test set the corresponding values were about 80% and 75%.

The germline V gene gives CDR1 as SNHLY and CDR2 as FYNNEI. The CDR3 contains 14 residues, cysteine and phenylalanine counted. Just CDR3 DNA is preserved here, 42 bases in frame from base 1. For repertoire sequencing, the TCR beta CDR3 regions were amplified from RNA transcripts. The first round of RT-PCR was done with HTBI primers and the Qiagen OneStep RT-PCR kit, and was followed by a second round of multiplex PCR, then size selection and purification. The libraries underwent paired-end sequencing with 100 bp reads on an Illumina HiSeq2000. The paper's processing steps were these. SOAPnuke was used to process the reads, throwing out any read that had adapters, had uncalled bases, had a mean Phred below 15, or lacked an exact constant-primer or identifier match. COPE v1.2.5 was used to merge high-quality paired reads. Each unique nucleotide sequence was treated as a clonotype, and MiTCR v1.1 was used to align the clonotypes to the IMGT TRB V, D and J references. Analysis was restricted to V-J combinations with a frequency above 0.0001, which covered 98% to 99.2% of repertoires. A TCR clonal expansion and chaos score per V-J combination was defined as the ratio of F50 clonal expansion to chaos observed in the TCRdist matrix. Welch's t-statistics and random forest were used to reduce features to over ten V-J combinations, which were fed into a naive Bayes classifier. The similarity between thyroid and blood repertoires was quantified using the Morisita-Horn index. Starting from the raw public reads, TCRdb applied fastp trimming at Q25, assembled clones with MiXCR and retained in-frame beta chains. CDR3 protein sequences are deduplicated, and each keeps its most common genes and DNA. TCRdb, not the original authors, processed these V and J calls. In this sample the table shows hundreds of thousands of distinct CDR3 sequences, more than 40% of which occur a single time. The ten largest clonotypes hold 2.5% to 3.5% of the sample.

On this clonotype itself: It lacks a known antigen. A much larger clone lies a single base off, so this may be a read error.

Ophthalmopathy patients had moderately to severely active disease, Clinical Activity Score of at least 3, NOSPECS grade of at least 4, and disease duration under 3 months. Patients with other autoimmune diseases, uncontrolled infections, pregnancy or lactation were excluded. Diagnosis was based on clinical symptoms, serum thyroxine, TRAb, thyroid ultrasound and orbital computed tomography. Ficoll-Paque density gradient centrifugation was used to isolate PBMCs from about 9 ml of fresh peripheral blood. Total RNA was extracted using Trizol reagent, and RNA quality was checked on an Agilent 2100 Bioanalyzer.

Source material: peripheral blood. Recombination joined TRBV2 with TRBJ2-7; the D segment cannot be called with confidence. The clonotype originates from an adult man with Graves' ophthalmopathy. The DNA reads TGTGCCAGCAGTGATTTAGGCAGCTCCCACGAGCAGTACTTC. This translates into CASSDLGSSHEQYF.